This T cell receptor (beta chain) is from a study of technical replicates of blood from a few donors. Trimming removed 6 bases from V and 3 bases from J, with 12 bases in between. This CDR3 has 13 residues. The germline CDR1 and CDR2 sequences are MNHEY and SMNVEV (reference sequence). Using immunoSEQ multiplex PCR, the repertoire was profiled, and TCRdb retains in-frame clones only, with some absent. The sample lists around 53,000 clones, 90% to 95% seen once, with about 3.9% in the top ten. V is TRBV27 and J is TRBJ2-7; perhaps TRBD1 as D (6 bases). This TCR came from a human donor in good health. Some clones in this sample may be carry-over from other donors' samples. Sequencing was performed on PBMCs. CDR3 protein: CASSQTGNYEQYF. The CDR3 coding sequence is TGTGCCAGCAGCCAAACAGGGAACTACGAGCAGTACTTC.